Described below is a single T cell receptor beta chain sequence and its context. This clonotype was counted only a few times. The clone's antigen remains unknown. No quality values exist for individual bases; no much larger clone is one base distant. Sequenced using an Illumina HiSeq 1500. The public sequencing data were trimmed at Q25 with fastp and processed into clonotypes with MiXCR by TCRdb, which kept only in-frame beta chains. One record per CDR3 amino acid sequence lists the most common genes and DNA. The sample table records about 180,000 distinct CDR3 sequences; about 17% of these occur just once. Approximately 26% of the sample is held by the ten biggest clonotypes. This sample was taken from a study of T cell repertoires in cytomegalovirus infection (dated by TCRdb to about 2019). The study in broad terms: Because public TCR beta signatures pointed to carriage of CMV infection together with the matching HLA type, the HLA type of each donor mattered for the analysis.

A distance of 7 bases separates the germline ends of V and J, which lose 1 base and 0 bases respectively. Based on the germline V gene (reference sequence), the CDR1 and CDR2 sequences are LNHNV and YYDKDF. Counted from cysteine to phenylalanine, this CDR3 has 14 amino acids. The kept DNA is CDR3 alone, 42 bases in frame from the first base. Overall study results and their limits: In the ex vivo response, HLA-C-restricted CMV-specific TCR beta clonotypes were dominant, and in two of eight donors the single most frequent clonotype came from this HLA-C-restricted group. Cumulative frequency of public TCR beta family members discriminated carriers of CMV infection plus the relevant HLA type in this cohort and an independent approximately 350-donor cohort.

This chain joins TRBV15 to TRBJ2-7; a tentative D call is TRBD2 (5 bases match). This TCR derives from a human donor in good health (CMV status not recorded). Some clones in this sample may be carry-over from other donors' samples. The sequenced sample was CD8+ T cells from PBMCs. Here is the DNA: TGTGCCACCAGCAGAGTTGGGAGCTCCTACGAGCAGTACTTC. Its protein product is CATSRVGSSYEQYF.